This T cell receptor (beta chain) was observed in a study of beta chain features in type 1 diabetes. Study-level information: No patient-donor differences in age, gender, total cells or subset yield.

Expressed TCRB transcripts were sequenced after all isolated RNA was converted to cDNA. About 4 million reads was the average for naive, central memory and regulatory T cell samples. TCRdb keeps only in-frame clones here, not all; method: immunoSEQ multiplex PCR. Among fewer than 65,000 clones listed, about 60% were seen once. The CDR3 is made up of 11 amino acids. Trimming left V 8 bases short and J 3 bases short, with 11 bases between. From germline, CDR1 is GTSNPN and CDR2 SVGIG (reference sequence). As for this clone: The antigen is undetermined.

Overall study results and limits: Any HLA-type effect on TCRB rearrangement remained unresolved here.

By way of CD45RO/CCR7/CD25/CD127/CD95/CD27, the CD4+ regulatory, stem cell-like memory, central memory and naive cells were sorted. The clonotype was recovered from a woman younger than 30 in good health. Material: Tregs from blood. The rearrangement links TRBV30 to TRBJ2-7; weak D call: TRBD2 (5 bases). The chain's CDR3 is CALRLNYEQYF. Written as DNA, the CDR3 is TGTGCCCTCCGACTAAACTACGAGCAGTACTTC.